These 22 T cell receptor beta chains originate from one sample sequenced in a study of cytomegalovirus exposure and HLA in healthy donors. A multiplex PCR was run with 60 Vbeta primers and 13 Jbeta primers. Repertoires were generated with immunoSEQ multiplex PCR, while TCRdb's copy carries only in-frame clones and drops some. The table has about 120,000 clones, about 80% seen once. Specimen: PBMCs. The receptors were gathered from a female donor in good health and CMV-seropositive.

The chain uses TRBV2 and TRBJ2-1; 8 nucleotides align to TRBD2. The CDR3 runs to 14 residues. Trimming cost V 6 bases and J 3 bases; bases outside gene matches: 4. Germline assignment: CDR1 SNHLY and CDR2 FYNNEI. The CDR3 bases are TGTGCCAGCAGCGGACGGGGGGGCTACAATGAGCAGTTCTTC. It codes for CASSGRGGYNEQFF.

The chain employs TRBV7-2 and TRBJ1-1; 9 bases are a match to TRBD1. V gave up 3 bases and J gave up 0 bases; unmatched junction bases: 2. The V gene's germline CDR1 is SGHTA and CDR2 FQGNSA. CDR3 length equals 15 residues. CDR3 loop: CASSFRDRVNTEAFF. The CDR3 nucleotides read TGTGCCAGCAGCTTCCGGGACAGGGTGAACACTGAAGCTTTCTTT.

The J gene is TRBJ2-6, the V gene TRBV11-2; 8 nucleotides agree with TRBD2. This CDR3 is built from 16 residues. Germline values: CDR1 SGHAT, CDR2 FQNNGV. J gave up 2 bases and V 2 bases, and 2 bases lay outside the gene matches. The CDR3 nucleotides are TGTGCCAGCAGCTTAAGGCGGGGGGCTGGGGCCAACGTCCTGACTTTC. Translated, it gives CASSLRRGAGANVLTF.

This clone was counted once. CDR3 sequence (DNA): TGTGCCACCTTCTCACAGCAAAACTATGGCTACACCTTC. It specifies CATFSQQNYGYTF. The V call is TRBV27, the J call TRBJ1-2; D is undetermined. The CDR3 spans 13 residues. Germline assignment: CDR1 MNHEY and CDR2 SMNVEV (reference sequence). The V gene lost 10 bases and the J gene lost 2 bases, with 14 bases spanning the gap.

J is TRBJ2-1 and V is TRBV7-3; possibly TRBD2 for D (7 bases). CDR1 is SGHTA, CDR2 FQGTGA, per germline. The CDR3 runs 16 residues. Trimming left V 5 bases short and J 4 bases short, with 18 bases between. CDR3 DNA sequence: TGTGCCAGCAGCACTGTCGGGGGGCCCTTTTACAATGAGCAGTTCTTC. Amino acids: CASSTVGGPFYNEQFF.

The J gene is TRBJ1-1, the V gene TRBV7-3; a possible D gene is TRBD1 (6 bases). Germline values: CDR1 SGHTA, CDR2 FQGTGA. V lost 5 bases and J 0 bases, leaving 16 bases between the germline ends. This CDR3 has 16 residues. The CDR3 protein is CASSRGGGRMNTEAFF. DNA for the CDR3: TGTGCCAGCAGCCGAGGGGGAGGGAGAATGAACACTGAAGCTTTCTTT.

This clone was picked up one time. This rearrangement joins TRBV28 to TRBJ1-5, with unresolved D. There are 12 residues in the CDR3. Germline CDR1 MDHEN, CDR2 SYDVKM. V lost 6 bases, J lost 1 base, and 4 bases lay in between. The CDR3 is CASRQSNQPQHF. CDR3 DNA sequence: TGTGCCAGCAGACAGAGCAATCAGCCCCAGCATTTT.

The rearrangement links TRBV30 to TRBJ2-7; TRBD2 matches 7 bases. J lost 2 bases, V lost 3 bases, and 7 bases had no gene match. The length of the CDR3 is 14 residues. CDR1 GTSNPN and CDR2 SVGIG come from the germline V gene (reference sequence). CDR3 region: CAWSPFGGTYEQYF. The DNA for the CDR3 is TGTGCCTGGAGCCCTTTCGGGGGGACCTACGAGCAGTACTTC.

The chain employs TRBV5-1 and TRBJ1-2, with D perhaps TRBD1 (5 bases). This CDR3 contains 14 residues. The V end was cut by 7 bases, the J end by 6 bases, with 19 bases between. The V gene's germline CDR1 is SGHRS and CDR2 YFSETQ. CDR3 sequence (DNA): TGCGCCAGCGACAGAGAAGGCCTGGGGAATGGCTACACCTTC. This sequence encodes CASDREGLGNGYTF.

This clone was counted a single time. The chain has TRBV4-1 and TRBJ2-1, with unresolved D. The ends were cut back, 0 bases at V and 6 bases at J, with 15 bases in the middle. This CDR3 comprises 16 residues. Germline V gene sequence: CDR1 MGHRA, CDR2 YSYEKL. CDR3 loop: CASSQDRSGFSNEQFF. DNA of the CDR3: TGCGCCAGCAGCCAAGATAGGTCCGGGTTTTCCAATGAGCAGTTCTTC.

The chain uses TRBV28 and TRBJ2-7; no reliable D call. The V and J ends lost 10 bases and 0 bases respectively, with 7 bases between them. The CDR3 length is 11 residues. CDR1 and CDR2 (germline): MDHEN, SYDVKM. This chain's CDR3 is CATLSSYEQYF. As DNA, the CDR3 is TGTGCCACCCTCAGCTCCTACGAGCAGTACTTC.

The chain is built from TRBV4-2 and TRBJ1-1; D is unresolved. The CDR3 covers 14 residues. Germline CDR1 LGHNA, CDR2 YNFKEQ. Trimming removed 0 bases at V and 0 bases at J, with 5 bases between. The CDR3 nucleotides read TGTGCCAGCAGCCAAGATTCCGTGAACACTGAAGCTTTCTTT. Encoded protein: CASSQDSVNTEAFF.

This chain links TRBV19 with TRBJ1-1, with D unclear. V lost 7 bases and J lost 3, with 9 bases in between. The CDR3 is made up of 12 amino acids. Germline V gene lookup returns CDR1 LNHDA and CDR2 SQIVND (reference sequence). The CDR3 spells CASKLGDTEAFF. CDR3 nucleotide sequence: TGTGCCAGTAAACTGGGAGACACTGAAGCTTTCTTT. The full variable domain, its missing parts supplied by reference TRBV19 and TRBJ1-1, is DGGITQSPKYLFRKEGQNVTLSCEQNLNHDAMYWYRQDPGQGLRLIYYSQIVNDFQKGDIAEGYSVSREKKESFPLTVTSAQKNPTAFYLCASKLGDTEAFFGQGTRLTVV.

This chain links TRBV30 with TRBJ2-7; D is perhaps TRBD1 (5 bases). With 3 bases removed from V and 0 bases from J, the gap between germline ends came to 15 bases. The CDR3 extends over 15 amino acids. Germline V gene lookup returns CDR1 GTSNPN and CDR2 SVGIG (reference sequence). The chain's CDR3 is CAWSPRQGSSYEQYF. In DNA, the CDR3 is TGTGCCTGGAGCCCGAGGCAGGGCAGCTCCTACGAGCAGTACTTC.

The chain has TRBV6-5 and TRBJ1-1; weak D call: TRBD1 (6 bases). CDR1 MNHEY and CDR2 SVGAGI come from the germline V gene. The CDR3 consists of 15 residues. V lost 8 bases, J lost 0 bases, and 16 bases lay in between. The CDR3 region is CASSRTGTMNTEAFF. In nucleotides, the CDR3 is TGTGCCAGCTCTCGAACAGGGACGATGAACACTGAAGCTTTCTTT.

The chain combines TRBV2 with TRBJ2-5; 8 bases agree with TRBD1. Germline values: CDR1 SNHLY, CDR2 FYNNEI. The CDR3 is made up of 13 amino acids. V trimming: 6 bases; J trimming: 5 bases; junction bases outside the gene matches: 5. CDR3 bases: TGTGCCAGCAGGTACAGGGGGTTGGAGACCCAGTACTTC. Protein product: CASRYRGLETQYF.

The chain links TRBV19 to TRBJ1-1; TRBD1 matches 7 bases. Germline-derived CDR1 and CDR2 are LNHDA and SQIVND (reference sequence). The J segment lost 10 bases and the V segment lost 6 bases, leaving 14 bases of the junction unmatched. The CDR3 is 14 amino acids. The CDR3 region has the DNA TGTGCCAGTAGGGTACAGGGGCCGTTATCCCCAGCTTTCTTT. Translated: CASRVQGPLSPAFF.

The rearrangement joins TRBV27 to TRBJ1-6; tentative D call: TRBD1 (6 bases). V lost 2 bases and J 4 bases, leaving 9 bases between the germline ends. Germline CDR1 MNHEY, CDR2 SMNVEV (reference sequence). CDR3 size: 15 residues. CDR3 amino acids: CASSLDRPYNSPLHF. CDR3 sequence (DNA): TGTGCCAGCAGTTTAGACAGGCCTTATAATTCACCCCTCCACTTT.

A few counts support this clone. V and J are TRBV4-2 and TRBJ2-1, with TRBD2 matching over 9 bases. J lost 7 bases, V lost 5 bases, and 12 bases had no gene match. The germline gives CDR1 LGHNA, CDR2 YNFKEQ. The CDR3 spans 16 residues. The CDR3 protein is CASSTQWRGGSNEQFF. As DNA, the CDR3 is TGTGCCAGCAGCACACAGTGGCGGGGGGGCTCGAATGAGCAGTTCTTC.

The V gene is TRBV7-2, the J gene TRBJ1-6; 8 bases align to TRBD1. Trimming cost V 2 bases and J 7 bases; bases outside gene matches: 1. CDR1 is SGHTA, CDR2 FQGNSA, per germline. The CDR3 runs to 14 residues. CDR3 in amino acids: CASSLQGANSPLHF. DNA for the CDR3: TGTGCCAGCAGCTTACAGGGGGCCAATTCACCCCTCCACTTT.

The rearrangement links TRBV19 to TRBJ1-1; 7 bases line up with TRBD1. CDR1 and CDR2 from the germline V gene are LNHDA and SQIVND (reference sequence). The CDR3 totals 15 residues. Trimming took 5 bases from V and 3 from J; bases not matched to a gene: 9. The CDR3 bases are TGTGCCAGTAGTTCTTTACAGGGGTGGGACACTGAAGCTTTCTTT. The encoded protein is CASSSLQGWDTEAFF.

The rearrangement uses TRBV5-1 and TRBJ2-7; 10 bases map to TRBD2. V dropped 4 bases and J dropped 4; count of bases not matched to a gene: 8. The CDR3 is 15 residues long. Germline V lookup: CDR1 SGHRS, CDR2 YFSETQ. Here the CDR3 DNA reads TGCGCCAGCAGCATCTCTAGCGGGGGTCATTACGAGCAGTACTTC. Protein product: CASSISSGGHYEQYF.